These 20 T cell receptor beta chains share one sample of origin, sequenced in a study of cytomegalovirus exposure and HLA in healthy donors. Assay: immunoSEQ multiplex PCR; the TCRdb copy retains only in-frame clones and omits some. In the table there are 150,000 to 200,000 clones, around 84% of which are singletons. The sample was PBMCs. The receptor source for this set is a man aged 18 to 30 in good health and CMV-seropositive.

The chain uses TRBV6-5 and TRBJ1-5; no definite D call. This CDR3 region has 13 residues. The germline V gene encodes CDR1 MNHEY and CDR2 SVGAGI. Trimming stripped 4 bases from V and 7 bases from J, with 11 bases between. The DNA for the CDR3 is TGTGCCAGCAGTTTATTTCCTTCCCAGCCCCAGCATTTT. This codes for CASSLFPSQPQHF.

This clone has just a few counts. J is TRBJ2-1 and V is TRBV19; TRBD2 might be the D (7 bases). The CDR3 runs to 18 residues. CDR1 is LNHDA and CDR2 is SQIVND in the germline V gene (reference sequence). As DNA, the CDR3 is TGTGCTTACTACACCCCAGGGGTCGGCGGGAGAGCTTACAATGAGCAGTTCTTC. Translation gives CAYYTPGVGGRAYNEQFF.

This clone was picked up one time. This sequence joins TRBV27 and TRBJ1-1; D is ambiguous. CDR1 and CDR2 (germline): MNHEY, SMNVEV (reference sequence). This CDR3 has 13 residues. V lost 2 bases to trimming and J lost 0 bases, with 4 bases between them. CDR3 nucleotide sequence: TGTGCCAGCAGTTTAGTCGTGAACACTGAAGCTTTCTTT. Protein: CASSLVVNTEAFF.

The chain links TRBV7-9 to TRBJ2-7; 11 nucleotides line up with TRBD2. CDR1 is SEHNR and CDR2 is FQNEAQ in the germline V gene (reference sequence). This CDR3 comprises 19 residues. J lost 0 bases, V lost 1 base, and 11 bases had no gene match. The CDR3 nucleotides read TGTGCCAGCAGCTTAGTCCGACTAGCGGGGAAACTGAGCTCCTACGAGCAGTACTTC. This translates into CASSLVRLAGKLSSYEQYF.

V is TRBV7-2 and J is TRBJ2-7; D is perhaps TRBD1 (5 bases). This CDR3 has 12 residues. Germline V gene sequence: CDR1 SGHTA, CDR2 FQGNSA. V was clipped by 6 bases and J by 3 bases, with 9 bases between them. The CDR3 DNA sequence: TGTGCCAGCAGTCCGACAGTCTACGAGCAGTACTTC. This encodes CASSPTVYEQYF.

The CDR3 spells CATSRAGGGRGEQYF. The CDR3 nucleotides read TGTGCCACCAGCAGAGCCGGGGGGGGCCGCGGCGAGCAGTACTTC. The V and J genes are TRBV15 and TRBJ2-7; the match to TRBD2 covers 8 bases. Losses at the gene ends were 1 base for V and 6 bases for J; bases not matched to a gene: 8. This CDR3 is built from 15 residues. The germline CDR1 and CDR2 sequences are LNHNV and YYDKDF (reference sequence).

This chain connects TRBV6-5 to TRBJ2-3, with D perhaps TRBD2 (6 bases). The CDR3 loop spans 13 amino acids. Trimming removed 4 bases from V and 9 bases from J, with 14 bases in between. Looked up from germline, CDR1 is MNHEY and CDR2 is SVGAGI. The CDR3 loop is CASSSGGERTQYF. Written as DNA, the CDR3 is TGTGCCAGCAGTTCAGGAGGGGAACGAACGCAGTATTTT.

This chain connects TRBV4-1 to TRBJ2-1, with TRBD2 matching 9 bases. The CDR3 is 17 amino acids. V shed 3 bases, J shed 1 base, and the junction held 7 bases outside the gene matches. The V gene's germline CDR1 is MGHRA and CDR2 YSYEKL. CDR3 bases: TGCGCCAGCAGCCACCGCAGCGGGAGGATTTCCTACAATGAGCAGTTCTTC. It specifies CASSHRSGRISYNEQFF.

The chain combines TRBV28 with TRBJ2-7, with TRBD2 identical over 7 bases. Germline V gene data show CDR1 as MDHEN and CDR2 as SYDVKM. Unmatched junction bases numbered 14, after V lost 4 bases and J lost 8 bases. The CDR3 extends over 15 amino acids. CDR3 in DNA: TGTGCCAGCAGTTCCGAGCGGGATTCTACCCTCAAGCAGTACTTC. This translates into CASSSERDSTLKQYF.

The chain has TRBV27 and TRBJ2-1, with a possible D match to TRBD2 (6 bases). The V and J ends lost 2 bases and 6 bases respectively, with 8 bases between them. The CDR3 has 13 amino acids. The germline CDR1 and CDR2 sequences are MNHEY and SMNVEV (reference sequence). The CDR3 DNA follows: TGTGCCAGCAGTTTACCCGGGGGCAATGAGCAGTTCTTC. It encodes CASSLPGGNEQFF.

The chain joins TRBV4-1 to TRBJ2-7, with a weak D call TRBD1 (6 bases). The length of the CDR3 is 15 residues. Germline values: CDR1 MGHRA, CDR2 YSYEKL. Trimming removed 0 bases from V and 0 bases from J, with 9 bases in between. CDR3 nucleotide sequence: TGCGCCAGCAGCCAAGAGCCGGACAGCTCCTACGAGCAGTACTTC. Translating it yields CASSQEPDSSYEQYF.

The J gene is TRBJ2-3, the V gene TRBV5-1, with D maybe TRBD1 (6 bases). Germline values: CDR1 SGHRS, CDR2 YFSETQ. Trimming pared 0 bases from V and 0 bases from J, leaving 17 bases between. This CDR3 contains 18 residues. In nucleotides, the CDR3 is TGCGCCAGCAGCTTGGAGGTAGGGGGATCTCCTAGCACAGATACGCAGTATTTT. This sequence encodes CASSLEVGGSPSTDTQYF.

The table lists this clone with a count of one. The chain has TRBV9 and TRBJ1-4; 9 nucleotides agree with TRBD1. J lost 2 bases, V lost 3 bases, and 11 bases had no gene match. Germline CDR1 is SGDLS and CDR2 is YYNGEE. The CDR3 loop spans 18 amino acids. The CDR3 is CASSAGQGYRGTNEKLFF. The CDR3 coding sequence is TGTGCCAGCAGCGCGGGACAGGGATACAGGGGCACTAATGAAAAACTGTTTTTT.

The chain links TRBV28 to TRBJ1-1; 7 positions agree with TRBD1. Germline V gives CDR1 MDHEN, CDR2 SYDVKM. This CDR3 region has 15 residues. J gave up 4 bases and V 5 bases, and 10 bases lay outside the gene matches. The chain's CDR3 is CASSESTGEGTEAFF. In DNA, the CDR3 is TGTGCCAGCAGTGAAAGCACAGGGGAAGGCACTGAAGCTTTCTTT.

The chain couples TRBV6-1 to TRBJ2-7, with TRBD2 identical over 8 bases. This CDR3 has 16 amino acids. The V and J ends lost 2 bases and 0 bases, in that order; junction bases with no gene match: 6. CDR1 is MNHNS and CDR2 is SASEGT in the germline V gene. CDR3 loop: CASSESVGGGSYEQYF. The CDR3 coding sequence is TGTGCCAGCAGTGAATCAGTCGGGGGGGGCTCCTACGAGCAGTACTTC.

V gene TRBV6-5 combines with J gene TRBJ1-1; 7 bases are a match to TRBD1. This CDR3 is built from 13 residues. V trimming: 5 bases; J trimming: 9 bases; junction bases outside the gene matches: 9. Germline V gene data show CDR1 as MNHEY and CDR2 as SVGAGI. The CDR3 sequence: CASSKRQTGKAFF. CDR3 DNA: TGTGCCAGCAGTAAGAGACAGACAGGGAAAGCTTTCTTT.

The V gene is TRBV6-1, the J gene TRBJ2-3, with D uncertain. Trimming removed 4 bases at V and 0 bases at J, with 8 bases between. The CDR3 spans 14 residues. Germline V gene data show CDR1 as MNHNS and CDR2 as SASEGT. The DNA of the CDR3 is TGTGCCAGCAGTGCATGGAGTAGCACAGATACGCAGTATTTT. Its translation: CASSAWSSTDTQYF.

This clone has a single count. The genes are TRBV7-3 and TRBJ1-1; no firm D call. The ends were cut back, 5 bases at V and 11 bases at J, with 12 bases in the middle. Germline CDR1 and CDR2: SGHTA and FQGTGA. CDR3 length equals 11 residues. CDR3 amino acids: CASSLLNRAFF. The DNA of the CDR3 is TGTGCCAGCAGCCTCCTAAACCGGGCTTTCTTT.

The chain is built from TRBV5-6 and TRBJ2-7; TRBD2 aligns across 7 bases. V was clipped by 1 base and J by 3 bases; unmatched bases: 4. Looked up from germline, CDR1 is SGHDT and CDR2 is YYEEEE. CDR3 length equals 14 residues. CDR3 protein: CASSLSAGDYEQYF. The DNA for the CDR3 is TGTGCCAGCAGCTTGTCCGCGGGAGACTACGAGCAGTACTTC.

The rearrangement joins TRBV28 to TRBJ2-7; TRBD1 matches at 11 bases. CDR3 length equals 13 residues. From germline, CDR1 is MDHEN and CDR2 SYDVKM. The ends lost 10 bases at V and 6 bases at J; junction bases unmatched: 8. The CDR3 bases are TGTGCCATCAGGACAGGGGGCCTCGGCGAGCAGTACTTC. Translation: CAIRTGGLGEQYF.